This T cell receptor (beta chain) was identified in a study of human T cells and chemical hapten exposure. Overall study context: The patient population, which was mostly female, had alopecia areata, totalis or universalis. General study findings and limits: Sensitizing to DPC left TCRs with a frequency above 1 in 1000 unaltered.

As for time point: patch test 3, about 24 weeks after DPC sensitization. Noted treatment: therapeutic diphenylcyclopropenone sensitization with weekly scalp DPC. Whole blood, unfractionated, served as the material for total RNA extraction. TCRdb reprocessed the RACE reads via MiXCR and lists one record per CDR3 protein. The sample consists of 95,000 to 150,000 distinct CDR3 sequences, about 11% of them appearing once. Germline CDR1 MNHEY, CDR2 SVGAGI. CDR3 length: 15 amino acids. The V gene end was trimmed by 6 bases and the J gene end by 2 bases; junction bases not matched to a gene: 7. The table lists this clonotype with many counts. Its target is unknown.

This chain links TRBV6-5 with TRBJ1-3; 7 nucleotides agree with TRBD1. This specimen consisted of whole blood, obtained in connection with sensitization to the hapten diphenylcyclopropenone (DPC). This clonotype originated in a woman aged 45-65 years with alopecia areata. Some clones in this sample may be carry-over from other donors' samples. CDR3 protein: CASSLQGLTGNTIYF. The CDR3 DNA is TGTGCCAGCAGCCTACAGGGGCTTACTGGAAACACCATATATTTT.